This entry describes one T cell receptor (beta chain). The data are from a study of blood T cell repertoires in COVID-19. About the study: The United States, Italy and Spain were the sources of the acute and convalescent COVID-19 samples.

In the source study's methods: Amplification from reference gene primers served as the basis for estimated nucleated cell counts. TCRdb's table, derived via immunoSEQ multiplex PCR, lists solely in-frame clones and lacks some. That table supplies the V and J calls and clone size; D and trimming were determined from the DNA. The top ten hold 2% to 2.5% of the sample, which has 250,000 or so clones, roughly 88% seen once. Trimming removed 2 bases at V and 7 bases at J, with 21 bases between. Germline V lookup: CDR1 SGDLS, CDR2 YYNGEE. This CDR3 is built from 16 residues. Clinical history reported by participants formed the basis on which cohorts were assigned.

This TCR was sampled from a woman in her thirties or forties with acute COVID-19. The specimen was PBMCs or T cells enriched from blood (not recorded which). This rearrangement joins TRBV9 to TRBJ1-2; a possible D gene is TRBD1 (6 bases). Written as DNA, the CDR3 is TGTGCCAGCAGCGTCCAGATGACAGGTTGGGGGGGTGGCTACACCTTC. Its translation: CASSVQMTGWGGGYTF.